Presented here are 6 T cell receptor beta chains from one specimen sequenced in a study of blood T cell repertoires in COVID-19. Repertoires were generated with immunoSEQ multiplex PCR, while TCRdb's copy carries only in-frame clones and drops some. The sample records roughly 340,000 clones, roughly nine tenths being singletons. The specimen was PBMCs or T cells enriched from blood (not recorded which). These TCRs come from a man between 18 and 29 years old who had recovered from COVID-19.

This sequence joins TRBV5-1 and TRBJ2-1; 11 nucleotides match TRBD2. The CDR3 length is 16 residues. J was trimmed by 4 bases and V by 0 bases; bases with no gene match: 3. Germline loops: CDR1 SGHRS, CDR2 YFSETQ. The CDR3 here is CASSLGTSGSYNEQFF. CDR3 nucleotides: TGCGCCAGCAGCTTGGGCACTAGCGGGAGTTACAATGAGCAGTTCTTC.

The chain uses TRBV4-2 and TRBJ2-7; a weak D match, TRBD1 (5 bases). This CDR3 has 17 amino acids. CDR1 and CDR2 from the germline V gene are LGHNA and YNFKEQ. V lost 2 bases and J lost 0, with 17 bases in between. For the CDR3, the DNA is TGTGCCAGCAGCCAAACTGCGACAGCTTCCTCCTCCTACGAGCAGTACTTC. The encoded protein is CASSQTATASSSYEQYF.

J is TRBJ1-6 and V is TRBV28, with D unresolved. Germline V gene data show CDR1 as MDHEN and CDR2 as SYDVKM. This CDR3 is 12 amino acids long. V lost 5 bases to trimming and J lost 14 bases, with 13 bases between them. This CDR3 reads CASSVSPGTLHF. The CDR3 DNA is TGTGCCAGCAGTGTCAGCCCGGGGACCCTCCACTTT.

The chain has TRBV6-2 or TRBV6-3 and TRBJ2-2; 7 positions agree with TRBD2. Germline CDR1 MNHEY, CDR2 SVGEGT. The CDR3 extends over 21 amino acids. The trim removed 2 bases at V and 4 bases at J, leaving 22 bases unmatched. The CDR3 loop is CASSYDYPWGGAPRGTGELFF. The CDR3 bases are TGTGCCAGCAGTTACGATTACCCCTGGGGAGGGGCGCCCCGGGGCACCGGGGAGCTGTTTTTT.

CDR3 loop: CASSQNSNEQYF. Here the CDR3 DNA reads TGTGCCAGCAGCCAGAACAGTAACGAGCAGTACTTC. The rearrangement uses TRBV11-2 and TRBJ2-7, with D unclear. CDR1 SGHAT and CDR2 FQNNGV come from the germline V gene. Trimming stripped 5 bases from V and 5 bases from J, with 10 bases between. This CDR3 spans 12 amino acids.

This chain joins TRBV18 and TRBJ2-3; TRBD2 aligns across 13 bases. CDR3 size: 17 residues. V was clipped by 4 bases and J by 2 bases; unmatched bases: 6. From germline, CDR1 is KGHSH and CDR2 LQKENI. The chain's CDR3 is CASSRRTSGSATDTQYF. CDR3 nucleotide sequence: TGTGCCAGCTCACGTCGGACTAGCGGGAGTGCCACAGATACGCAGTATTTT.